A single TCR beta chain is shown here with its context. Its cognate antigen is unknown. These data are taken from a study of cytomegalovirus exposure and HLA in healthy donors. Study observations and caveats: The authors later linked a missense DCLRE1C variant to TCR beta V- and J-gene trimming. The study carried out a later analysis of TCR beta sequences. It associated 15,000 to 20,000 of them with specific HLA alleles at a false discovery rate of 0.05.

PCR involved 60 Vbeta and 13 Jbeta primers. The method was immunoSEQ multiplex PCR; TCRdb's version includes in-frame clones alone and lacks a portion of them. The sample holds some 150,000 clones, around 75% seen once. CDR3 length: 14 amino acids. With V trimmed by 4 bases and J by 1 base, 4 bases remained unmatched. Germline V lookup: CDR1 SGHNT, CDR2 YYREEE (reference sequence). This chain connects TRBV5-4 to TRBJ2-5; TRBD1 aligns across 7 bases. This receptor was taken from a young man in good health and CMV-seronegative. Sequencing was done on a sample of PBMCs. CDR3 in amino acids: CASSQGTVQETQYF. Here the CDR3 DNA reads TGTGCCAGCAGCCAAGGGACAGTCCAAGAGACCCAGTACTTC.